This TCR beta chain stems from a study of blood T cell repertoires in COVID-19. Study details: The United States, Italy and Spain provided the acute and convalescent COVID-19 samples. Sources were T cells, B-cell-depleted T cells, or PBMCs; the material itself was cDNA or gDNA.

In the source study's methods: Amplification with reference gene primers provided the estimates of nucleated cell counts. Assay used: immunoSEQ multiplex PCR; TCRdb lists only in-frame clones, some missing. The DNA was the basis for D and trimming; V, J and clone size are from that table. Found here are roughly 300,000 clones, 85% of them singletons; the top ten hold roughly 13%. CDR1 and CDR2 (germline): KGHSH, LQKENI. The CDR3 sequence is 13 residues long. The ends were cut back, 5 bases at V and 2 bases at J, with 8 bases in the middle. J is TRBJ2-3 and V is TRBV18; D unclear. The source of this sequence is a human donor in a cohort sampled during active COVID-19. Sequences were obtained from peripheral blood. CDR3 residues: CASSRRLTDTQYF. DNA of the CDR3: TGTGCCAGCTCAAGGCGGCTCACAGATACGCAGTATTTT.